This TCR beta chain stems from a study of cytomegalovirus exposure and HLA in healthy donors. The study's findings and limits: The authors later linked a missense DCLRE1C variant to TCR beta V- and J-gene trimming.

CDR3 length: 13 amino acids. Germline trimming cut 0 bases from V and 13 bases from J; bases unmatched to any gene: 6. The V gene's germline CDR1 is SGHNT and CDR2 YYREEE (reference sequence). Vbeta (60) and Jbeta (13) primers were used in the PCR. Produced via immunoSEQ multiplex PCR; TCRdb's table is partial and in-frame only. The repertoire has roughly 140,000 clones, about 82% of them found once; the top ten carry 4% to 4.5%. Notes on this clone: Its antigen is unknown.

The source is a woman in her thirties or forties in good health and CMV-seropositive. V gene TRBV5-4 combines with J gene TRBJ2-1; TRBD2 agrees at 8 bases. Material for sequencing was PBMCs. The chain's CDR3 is CASSLEASGQQFF. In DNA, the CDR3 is TGTGCCAGCAGCTTGGAGGCTAGCGGGCAACAGTTCTTC.